This record concerns one TCR beta chain sequence. The target antigen is unknown. The PCR had 60 Vbeta and 13 Jbeta primers. Sequenced by immunoSEQ multiplex PCR; TCRdb stores in-frame clones only, minus some. The sample consists of 100,000 to 150,000 clones, around four fifths of them appearing once. The sample originates from a study of cytomegalovirus exposure and HLA in healthy donors. Study results and limitations: Cytomegalovirus association was listed for 164 TCR beta chains. Rarity held for most TCR sequences, but there were some public TCRs that occurred in many donors. With later analysis, a missense DCLRE1C variant became linked to TCR beta V- and J-gene trimming.

The CDR3 is made up of 12 amino acids. V lost 3 bases and J lost 0, with 3 bases in between. CDR1 is KGHSH and CDR2 is LQKENI in the germline V gene. Sequenced sample: PBMCs. This chain uses TRBV18 with TRBJ2-7, with unresolved D. The clonotype was recovered from a young man in good health and CMV-seropositive. The CDR3 protein is CASSPSSYEQYF. Here the CDR3 DNA reads TGTGCCAGCTCACCTAGCTCCTACGAGCAGTACTTC.